These 26 T cell receptor beta chains were sequenced from one sample in a study of T-cell reconstitution after alpha-beta-depleted transplantation in children. Unique molecular identifiers were incorporated during preparation of the TCRbeta library. TCRdb re-analysed the PCR reads in MiXCR, keeping a single row per CDR3 protein. The top ten hold 35% to 50% of the sample, which has around 230,000 distinct CDR3 sequences, around a sixth seen once. The source was PBMCs, mostly from graft donor cells, collected 360 days after TCRalphabeta/CD19-depleted stem cell transplant. The receptors come from a male patient between 2 and 9 years old who had a stem cell transplant for acute lymphoblastic leukemia, so the T cells may come from the graft donor.

The rearrangement uses TRBV27 and TRBJ1-1; D gene uncertain. Germline CDR1 and CDR2: MNHEY and SMNVEV (reference sequence). The CDR3 totals 16 residues. With 3 bases removed from V and 0 bases from J, the gap between germline ends came to 14 bases. DNA for the CDR3: TGTGCCAGCAGTTTGAGGCCGAACACAATGAACACTGAAGCTTTCTTT. Its translation is CASSLRPNTMNTEAFF.

This clonotype was picked up a small number of times. The rearrangement links TRBV13 to TRBJ2-7; no clear D gene. The V end lost 4 bases, the J end lost 0 bases, and 10 bases lay between the germline ends. The CDR3 consists of 14 residues. The germline gives CDR1 PRHDT, CDR2 FYEKMQ (reference sequence). The CDR3 sequence: CASSSWSYSYEQYF. The DNA for the CDR3 is TGTGCCAGCAGCTCCTGGTCCTACTCCTACGAGCAGTACTTC.

This clonotype was seen only a few times. The chain is built from TRBV12-3 or TRBV12-4 and TRBJ2-5; 12 nucleotides match TRBD2. The CDR3 sequence is 15 residues long. The V and J ends lost 6 bases and 2 bases, in that order; junction bases with no gene match: 4. The CDR3 bases are TGTGCCAGCAGGAAGGGACTAGCGGGTCAAGAGACCCAGTACTTC. It encodes CASRKGLAGQETQYF.

The gene calls are TRBV28 and TRBJ2-7; D possibly corresponds to TRBD1 (6 bases). Germline values: CDR1 MDHEN, CDR2 SYDVKM. V dropped 4 bases and J dropped 2 bases, with 18 bases sitting between them. This CDR3 comprises 16 residues. This CDR3 is CASSSPGELTPYEQYF. CDR3 DNA: TGTGCCAGCAGTTCTCCAGGGGAACTCACACCCTACGAGCAGTACTTC.

The chain has TRBV12-3 or TRBV12-4 and TRBJ2-1, with 8 nucleotides matching TRBD2. V dropped 6 bases and J dropped 0; count of bases not matched to a gene: 7. CDR3 length: 16 amino acids. CDR3 DNA: TGTGCCAGCAGACCGGGAGGGGGGAGCTCCTACAATGAGCAGTTCTTC. Its protein product is CASRPGGGSSYNEQFF.

A single count supports this clonotype. J is TRBJ1-2 and V is TRBV27; D perhaps matches TRBD1 (6 bases). Germline CDR1 MNHEY, CDR2 SMNVEV (reference sequence). The CDR3 length is 15 residues. Trimming cost V 6 bases and J 4 bases, with 18 bases left between them. The CDR3 region has the DNA TGTGCCAGCAGCTTCACACTGGGGGCCCCCTATGGCTACACCTTC. As protein: CASSFTLGAPYGYTF.

The rearrangement uses TRBV3-1 and TRBJ1-4; D ambiguous. Germline lookup yields CDR1 LGHDT and CDR2 YNNKEL (reference sequence). V dropped 5 bases and J dropped 0 bases, with 7 bases sitting between them. The CDR3 loop spans 14 amino acids. Here the CDR3 DNA reads TGTGCCAGCAGCTACGTTGCAACTAATGAAAAACTGTTTTTT. It yields the protein CASSYVATNEKLFF. The entire variable domain, with the rest obtained from reference TRBV3-1 and TRBJ1-4, is as follows: DTAVSQTPKYLVTQMGNDKSIKCEQNLGHDTMYWYKQDSKKFLKIMFSYNNKELIINETVPNRFSPKSPDKAHLNLHINSLELGDSAVYFCASSYVATNEKLFFGSGTQLSVL.

The chain combines TRBV7-8 with TRBJ2-3; no clear D. The germline V gene has CDR1 SGHVS and CDR2 FQNEAQ. This CDR3 spans 14 amino acids. The V and J ends lost 0 bases and 4 bases respectively, with 8 bases between them. The CDR3 DNA is TGTGCCAGCAGCTTAGCGCTTAGGTCAGATACGCAGTATTTT. Translated, it gives CASSLALRSDTQYF.

This clonotype occurred many times. V gene TRBV7-3 combines with J gene TRBJ1-5; possible D gene TRBD1, 5 bases. Germline lookup yields CDR1 SGHTA and CDR2 FQGTGA. V lost 4 bases and J lost 3, with 13 bases in between. This CDR3 is 15 amino acids long. DNA for the CDR3: TGTGCCAGCAGCTGTCGTGAGGGGTACAATCAGCCCCAGCATTTT. Encoded protein: CASSCREGYNQPQHF.

The sample holds many counts of this clonotype. The genes are TRBV6-5 and TRBJ2-3; 8 positions agree with TRBD2. CDR3 size: 18 residues. The V and J ends lost 2 bases and 3 bases, in that order; junction bases with no gene match: 13. In germline, CDR1 is MNHEY, CDR2 SVGAGI. CDR3 residues: CASSYRPPGGARTDTQYF. CDR3 DNA sequence: TGTGCCAGCAGTTACCGTCCACCCGGGGGGGCGCGGACAGATACGCAGTATTTT.

This clonotype was seen at least ten times. The V and J genes are TRBV3-1 and TRBJ2-5, with D uncertain. The CDR3 runs to 20 residues. Germline V gene lookup returns CDR1 LGHDT and CDR2 YNNKEL (reference sequence). V dropped 4 bases and J dropped 0 bases, with 27 bases sitting between them. The CDR3 sequence: CASSLRSPGIEQYYQETQYF. CDR3 sequence (DNA): TGTGCCAGCAGCCTCCGCTCCCCAGGAATCGAACAGTACTACCAAGAGACCCAGTACTTC.

The V gene is TRBV20-1, the J gene TRBJ2-7; 7 positions match TRBD1. This CDR3 comprises 14 residues. From germline, CDR1 is DFQATT and CDR2 SNEGSKA (reference sequence). The V segment lost 1 base and the J segment 2 bases; nucleotides outside the gene matches: 5. The CDR3 DNA reads TGCAGTGCTAGAGTGGCCAGGGGGACCTACGAGCAGTACTTC. It yields the protein CSARVARGTYEQYF.

The table lists this clonotype with a count of one. CDR3 sequence reads: CASSLSLPGGNTEAFF. CDR3 DNA sequence: TGTGCCAGCAGTTTGAGCCTGCCCGGGGGGAACACTGAAGCTTTCTTT. V usage is TRBV12-3 or TRBV12-4 and J usage is TRBJ1-1; a possible D gene is TRBD1 (5 bases). V was pared by 3 bases and J by 1 base, with 15 bases between. The CDR3 length is 16 residues.

The J gene is TRBJ2-5, the V gene TRBV6-5, with D tentatively TRBD2 (5 bases). The V end lost 6 bases, the J end lost 3 bases, and 8 bases lay between the germline ends. The CDR3 is 12 amino acids. In germline, CDR1 is MNHEY, CDR2 SVGAGI. CDR3 nucleotide sequence: TGTGCCAGCAGACGAGCGGAAGAGACCCAGTACTTC. Its translation: CASRRAEETQYF.

This chain links TRBV4-1 with TRBJ2-4; D ambiguous. CDR1 MGHRA and CDR2 YSYEKL come from the germline V gene. The CDR3 covers 15 residues. Trimming shortened V by 0 bases and J by 3 bases, and 9 bases separated the two germline ends. Written as DNA, the CDR3 is TGCGCCAGCAGCCAAGAAGACTTAGGCAAAAACATTCAGTACTTC. Translating it yields CASSQEDLGKNIQYF.

This clonotype has a count of ten or more. J is TRBJ1-3 and V is TRBV30; D remains ambiguous. The V end was cut by 5 bases, the J end by 5 bases, with 10 bases between. Germline V gives CDR1 GTSNPN, CDR2 SVGIG (reference sequence). This CDR3 comprises 12 residues. The CDR3 protein is CAWVDRRNTIYF. Written as DNA, the CDR3 is TGTGCCTGGGTTGACCGACGAAACACCATATATTTT.

The chain employs TRBV7-2 and TRBJ1-2; D is unclear. Germline V gene sequence: CDR1 SGHTA, CDR2 FQGNSA. Trimming cost V 2 bases and J 0 bases, with 7 bases left between them. The CDR3 is made up of 14 amino acids. This CDR3 reads CASSLQDPNYGYTF. The CDR3 nucleotides are TGTGCCAGCAGCTTACAAGACCCTAACTATGGCTACACCTTC. Looking up the rest from reference TRBV7-2 and TRBJ1-2 gives the full variable domain: GAGVSQSPSNKVTEKGKDVELRCDPISGHTALYWYRQSLGQGLEFLIYFQGNSAPDKSGLPSDRFSAERTGGSVSTLTIQRTQQEDSAVYLCASSLQDPNYGYTFGSGTRLTVV.

This clonotype was detected ten times or more. V usage is TRBV10-3 and J usage is TRBJ2-7; 7 bases align to TRBD1. The CDR3 totals 15 residues. The V and J ends lost 5 bases and 3 bases, in that order; junction bases with no gene match: 10. Per the germline V gene, CDR1 is ENHRY and CDR2 is SYGVKD. The CDR3 sequence is CAISYRTGWDYEQYF. In DNA, the CDR3 is TGTGCCATCAGTTACAGGACAGGTTGGGACTACGAGCAGTACTTC.

This clonotype has more than one count but fewer than ten. The gene calls are TRBV7-2 and TRBJ2-1, with a tentative D call TRBD1 (6 bases). The V gene lost 5 bases and the J gene lost 0 bases, with 14 bases spanning the gap. This CDR3 contains 16 residues. The V gene's germline CDR1 is SGHTA and CDR2 FQGNSA. The CDR3 nucleotides read TGTGCCAGCAGCGTTACCCGGGACATCTCCTACAATGAGCAGTTCTTC. This gives the protein CASSVTRDISYNEQFF.

The chain joins TRBV20-1 to TRBJ1-2; D ambiguous. V lost 1 base, J lost 8 bases, and 5 bases lay in between. There are 10 residues in the CDR3. The germline CDR1 and CDR2 sequences are DFQATT and SNEGSKA (reference sequence). The CDR3 is CSARGRGYTF. The CDR3 DNA follows: TGCAGTGCTAGAGGAAGGGGCTACACCTTC.

This clonotype has just a few counts. The V gene is TRBV4-1, the J gene TRBJ2-3; 9 nucleotides align to TRBD2. The CDR3 consists of 19 residues. V lost 0 bases to trimming and J lost 2 bases; unmatched junction nucleotides: 12. In germline, CDR1 is MGHRA, CDR2 YSYEKL. The CDR3 region is CASSQDGNQRGVPTDTQYF. The CDR3 coding sequence is TGCGCCAGCAGCCAAGACGGAAACCAGCGGGGGGTCCCCACAGATACGCAGTATTTT.

In this sample, this clonotype turned up a few times. The J gene is TRBJ2-1, the V gene TRBV2; D remains ambiguous. Trimming shortened V by 5 bases and J by 5 bases, and 13 bases separated the two germline ends. Germline V lookup: CDR1 SNHLY, CDR2 FYNNEI. The CDR3 is made up of 14 amino acids. The CDR3 DNA is TGTGCCAGCAGTCCCCAAGGGATAGACAATGAGCAGTTCTTC. This translates into CASSPQGIDNEQFF.

V usage is TRBV7-2 and J usage is TRBJ2-2, with D possibly TRBD1 on 5 matching bases. V was pared by 2 bases and J by 0 bases, with 7 bases between. Germline values: CDR1 SGHTA, CDR2 FQGNSA. The CDR3 length is 15 residues. CDR3 sequence reads: CASSLIGANTGELFF. The DNA of the CDR3 is TGTGCCAGCAGCTTAATAGGGGCGAACACCGGGGAGCTGTTTTTT.

A few counts support this clonotype. V gene TRBV10-3 combines with J gene TRBJ2-6; 10 positions agree with TRBD1. Losses at the gene ends were 11 bases for V and 1 base for J; bases not matched to a gene: 11. Looked up from germline, CDR1 is ENHRY and CDR2 is SYGVKD. The CDR3 spans 17 residues. The CDR3 nucleotides read TGTGCCCTCTCCCCCGGGACAGGGGAATCTGGGGCCAACGTCCTGACTTTC. It specifies CALSPGTGESGANVLTF.

The chain combines TRBV2 with TRBJ2-1, with 7 bases lining up with TRBD1. CDR3 length: 13 residues. Germline CDR1 is SNHLY and CDR2 is FYNNEI. V shed 6 bases and J 1 base; nucleotides not matched to a gene: 0. This chain's CDR3 is CASRDRSYNEQFF. The CDR3 coding sequence is TGTGCCAGCAGGGACAGGTCCTACAATGAGCAGTTCTTC.

The gene calls are TRBV29-1 and TRBJ2-7; D uncertain. The germline gives CDR1 SQVTM, CDR2 ANQGSEA. This CDR3 has 15 residues. V was clipped by 3 bases and J by 0 bases, with 15 bases between them. CDR3 residues: CSVESRSIDSYEQYF. In nucleotides, the CDR3 is TGCAGCGTTGAGTCCAGAAGCATAGACTCCTACGAGCAGTACTTC.